One and the same sample provided the 9 T cell receptor beta chains below, sequenced in a study of graft-versus-host responses after intestinal transplantation. These receptors' antigens are unknown. Here immunoSEQ multiplex PCR was the method, and the copy in TCRdb shows in-frame clones only, minus some. In the table there are about 26,000 clones, 82% of which are singletons. The sample consisted of unstimulated CD4+ T cells sorted from spleen or lymph node cells, taken before intestinal transplant. The receptors here all came from a human donor who received an intestinal transplant.

V gene TRBV5-6 combines with J gene TRBJ1-6, with a possible D match to TRBD1 (5 bases). Germline loops: CDR1 SGHDT, CDR2 YYEEEE. The CDR3 runs 14 residues. The V gene lost 0 bases and the J gene lost 10 bases, with 11 bases spanning the gap. DNA of the CDR3: TGTGCCAGCAGCTTGGAGACAGCCTCCTCACCCCTCCACTTT. Translated: CASSLETASSPLHF.

This clone was detected only a few times. This chain connects TRBV6-1 to TRBJ2-2; possible D gene TRBD1, 5 bases. V lost 6 bases, J lost 4 bases, and 12 bases lay in between. CDR3 length: 14 amino acids. Germline loops: CDR1 MNHNS, CDR2 SASEGT. DNA for the CDR3: TGTGCCAGCAGCGAGACAGCTCGCACCGGGGAGCTGTTTTTT. It is translated as CASSETARTGELFF.

This clone was detected only a few times. The chain has TRBV28 and TRBJ1-3; 8 bases fit TRBD1. With V trimmed by 2 bases and J by 1 base, 10 bases remained unmatched. Germline CDR1 MDHEN, CDR2 SYDVKM. The CDR3 covers 18 residues. Here the CDR3 reads CASSLGRGLHPSGNTIYF. CDR3 nucleotide sequence: TGTGCCAGCAGTTTAGGCAGGGGGCTCCATCCATCTGGAAACACCATATATTTT.

This clone was seen only once. The chain links TRBV9 to TRBJ2-7; D unresolved. The CDR3 is 14 amino acids. In germline, CDR1 is SGDLS, CDR2 YYNGEE. Trimming cost V 0 bases and J 0 bases, with 7 bases left between them. The CDR3 loop is CASSVEATSYEQYF. The CDR3 nucleotides read TGTGCCAGCAGCGTAGAAGCGACCTCCTACGAGCAGTACTTC.

V gene TRBV7-9 combines with J gene TRBJ2-1; the D is unclear. There are 14 residues in the CDR3. V was pared by 0 bases and J by 3 bases, with 6 bases between. Germline V gene sequence: CDR1 SEHNR, CDR2 FQNEAQ (reference sequence). The CDR3 spells CASSLAGYYNEQFF. CDR3 bases: TGTGCCAGCAGCTTAGCGGGGTACTACAATGAGCAGTTCTTC.

J is TRBJ2-5 and V is TRBV10-3; no reliable D call. The end of the DNA aligns better with TRBJ2-7, so the J call may be wrong. This CDR3 is 16 amino acids long. The germline gives CDR1 ENHRY, CDR2 SYGVKD. This CDR3 reads CAISESYTGPLYEQYF. The CDR3 DNA sequence: TGTGCCATCAGTGAGTCTTACACCGGTCCTCTCTACGAGCAGTACTTC.

The chain combines TRBV6-5 with TRBJ2-7; 11 bases align to TRBD1. The CDR3 spans 15 residues. Germline values: CDR1 MNHEY, CDR2 SVGAGI. V shed 5 bases and J 2 bases; nucleotides not matched to a gene: 5. The CDR3 is CASSARTGGTYEQYF. The CDR3 DNA sequence: TGTGCCAGCAGTGCCCGGACAGGGGGCACCTACGAGCAGTACTTC.

This rearrangement joins TRBV11-3 to TRBJ2-1; 10 bases are shared with TRBD2. Germline CDR1 and CDR2: SGHNT and YENEEA. CDR3 size: 15 residues. The V gene end was trimmed by 6 bases and the J gene end by 8 bases; junction bases not matched to a gene: 10. The CDR3, as DNA: TGTGCCAGCAGTTTCTTTAGCGGGGGGAAGGATGAGCAGTTCTTC. This translates into CASSFFSGGKDEQFF.

The chain employs TRBV6-1 and TRBJ1-4; 8 nucleotides align to TRBD1. The germline V gene has CDR1 MNHNS and CDR2 SASEGT. V trimming: 7 bases; J trimming: 9 bases; junction bases outside the gene matches: 10. The CDR3 runs 14 residues. In DNA form, the CDR3 reads TGTGCCAGCACCTCGACAGGGGCGCCTCAAAAACTGTTTTTT. It codes for CASTSTGAPQKLFF.